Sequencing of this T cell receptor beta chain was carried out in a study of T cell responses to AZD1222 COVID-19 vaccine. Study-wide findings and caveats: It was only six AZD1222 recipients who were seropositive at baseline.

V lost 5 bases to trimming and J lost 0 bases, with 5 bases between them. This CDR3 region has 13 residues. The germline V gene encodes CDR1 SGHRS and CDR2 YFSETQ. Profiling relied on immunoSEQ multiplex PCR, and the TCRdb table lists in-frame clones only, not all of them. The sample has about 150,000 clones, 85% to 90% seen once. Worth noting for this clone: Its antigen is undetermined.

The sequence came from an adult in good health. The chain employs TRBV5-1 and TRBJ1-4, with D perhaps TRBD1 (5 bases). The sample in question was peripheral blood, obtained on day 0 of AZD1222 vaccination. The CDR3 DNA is TGCGCCAGCAGGACAGCAACTAATGAAAAACTGTTTTTT. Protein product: CASRTATNEKLFF.